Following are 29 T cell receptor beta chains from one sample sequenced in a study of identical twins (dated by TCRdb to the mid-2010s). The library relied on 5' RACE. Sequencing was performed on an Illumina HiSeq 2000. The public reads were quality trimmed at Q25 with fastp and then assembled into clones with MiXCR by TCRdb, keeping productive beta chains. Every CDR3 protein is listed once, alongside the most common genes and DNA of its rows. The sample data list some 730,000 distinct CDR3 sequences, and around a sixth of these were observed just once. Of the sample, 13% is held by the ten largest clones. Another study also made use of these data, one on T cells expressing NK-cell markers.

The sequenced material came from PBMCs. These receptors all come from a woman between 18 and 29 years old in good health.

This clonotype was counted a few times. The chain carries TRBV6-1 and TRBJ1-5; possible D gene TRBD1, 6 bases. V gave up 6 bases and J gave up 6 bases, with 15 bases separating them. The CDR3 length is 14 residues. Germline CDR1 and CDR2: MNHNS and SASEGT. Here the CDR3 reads CASRGQLKSQPQHF. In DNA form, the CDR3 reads TGTGCCAGCAGAGGACAGTTAAAGTCTCAGCCCCAGCATTTT.

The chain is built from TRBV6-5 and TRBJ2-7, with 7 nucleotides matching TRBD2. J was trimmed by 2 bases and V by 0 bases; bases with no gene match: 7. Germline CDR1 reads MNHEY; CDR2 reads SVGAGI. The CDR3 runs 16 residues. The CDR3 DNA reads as TGTGCCAGCAGTTACTCGAAGGCGGGAGCCCCCTACGAGCAGTACTTC. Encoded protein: CASSYSKAGAPYEQYF.

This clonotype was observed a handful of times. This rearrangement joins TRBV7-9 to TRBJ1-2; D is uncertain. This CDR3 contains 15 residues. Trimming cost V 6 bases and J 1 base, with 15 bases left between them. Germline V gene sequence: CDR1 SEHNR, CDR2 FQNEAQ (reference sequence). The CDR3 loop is CASRATWTINYGYTF. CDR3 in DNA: TGTGCCAGCAGAGCCACGTGGACGATTAACTATGGCTACACCTTC.

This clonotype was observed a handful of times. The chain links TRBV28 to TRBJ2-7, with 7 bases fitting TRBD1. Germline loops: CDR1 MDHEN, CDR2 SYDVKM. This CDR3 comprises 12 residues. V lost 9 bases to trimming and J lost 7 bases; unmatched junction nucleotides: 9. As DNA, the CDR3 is TGTGCCAGTAATACAGGGGCAGGTGAGCAGTACTTC. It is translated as CASNTGAGEQYF.

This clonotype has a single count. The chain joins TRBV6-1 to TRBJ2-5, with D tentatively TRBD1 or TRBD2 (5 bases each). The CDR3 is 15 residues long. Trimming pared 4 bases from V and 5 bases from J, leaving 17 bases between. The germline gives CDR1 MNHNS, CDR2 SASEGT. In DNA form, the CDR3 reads TGTGCCAGCAGTGGCACTAAGGGGAGTAGGGAGACCCAGTACTTC. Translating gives CASSGTKGSRETQYF.

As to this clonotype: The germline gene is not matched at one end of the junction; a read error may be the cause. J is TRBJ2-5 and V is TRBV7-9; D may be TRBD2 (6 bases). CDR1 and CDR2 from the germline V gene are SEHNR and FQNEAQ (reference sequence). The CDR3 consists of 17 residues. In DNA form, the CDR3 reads TGTGCCAGCAGCTGGGCCCGGGACTCGGGTCCCCAAGTGACCCAGTACTTC. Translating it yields CASSWARDSGPQVTQYF.

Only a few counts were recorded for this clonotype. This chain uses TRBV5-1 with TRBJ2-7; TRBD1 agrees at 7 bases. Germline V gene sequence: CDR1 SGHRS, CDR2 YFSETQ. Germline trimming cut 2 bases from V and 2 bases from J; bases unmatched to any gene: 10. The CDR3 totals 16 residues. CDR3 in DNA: TGCGCCAGCAGCTTACGGTCTGGGGACAGCCCCTACGAGCAGTACTTC. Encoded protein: CASSLRSGDSPYEQYF.

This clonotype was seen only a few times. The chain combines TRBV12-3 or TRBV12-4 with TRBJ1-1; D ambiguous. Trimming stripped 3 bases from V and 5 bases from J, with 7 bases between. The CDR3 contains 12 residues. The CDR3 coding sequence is TGTGCCAGCAGTTTTGGTTGGACTGAAGCTTTCTTT. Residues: CASSFGWTEAFF.

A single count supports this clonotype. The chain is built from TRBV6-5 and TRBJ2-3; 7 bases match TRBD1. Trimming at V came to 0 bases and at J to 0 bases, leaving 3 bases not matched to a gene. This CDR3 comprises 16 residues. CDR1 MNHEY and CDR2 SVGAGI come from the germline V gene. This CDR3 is CASSYSRDRSTDTQYF. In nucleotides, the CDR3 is TGTGCCAGCAGTTACTCGAGGGACAGAAGCACAGATACGCAGTATTTT.

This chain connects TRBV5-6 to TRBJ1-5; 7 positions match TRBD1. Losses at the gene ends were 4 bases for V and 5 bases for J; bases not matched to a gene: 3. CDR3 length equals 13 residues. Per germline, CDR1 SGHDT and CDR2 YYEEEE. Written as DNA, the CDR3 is TGTGCCAGCAGCCAGGGGGGGTATCAGCCCCAGCATTTT. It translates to CASSQGGYQPQHF.

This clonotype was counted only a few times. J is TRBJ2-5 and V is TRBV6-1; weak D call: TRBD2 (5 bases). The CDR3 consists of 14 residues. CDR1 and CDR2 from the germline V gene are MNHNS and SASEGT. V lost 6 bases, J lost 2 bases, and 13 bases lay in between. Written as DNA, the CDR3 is TGTGCCAGCAGGCTCGGACTGGGGCAAGAGACCCAGTACTTC. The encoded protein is CASRLGLGQETQYF.

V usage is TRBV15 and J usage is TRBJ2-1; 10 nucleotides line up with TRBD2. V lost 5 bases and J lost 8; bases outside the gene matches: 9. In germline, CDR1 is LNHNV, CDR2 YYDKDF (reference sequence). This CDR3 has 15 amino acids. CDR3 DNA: TGTGCCACCAGCGGCGCCGGGACTAGCGCCGATGAGCAGTTCTTC. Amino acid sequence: CATSGAGTSADEQFF.

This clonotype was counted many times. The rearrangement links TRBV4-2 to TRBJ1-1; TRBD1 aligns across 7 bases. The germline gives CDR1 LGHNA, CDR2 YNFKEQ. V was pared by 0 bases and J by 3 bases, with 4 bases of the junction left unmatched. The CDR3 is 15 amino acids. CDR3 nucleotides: TGTGCCAGCAGCCAAGATCAGGGGGTGGACACTGAAGCTTTCTTT. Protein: CASSQDQGVDTEAFF.

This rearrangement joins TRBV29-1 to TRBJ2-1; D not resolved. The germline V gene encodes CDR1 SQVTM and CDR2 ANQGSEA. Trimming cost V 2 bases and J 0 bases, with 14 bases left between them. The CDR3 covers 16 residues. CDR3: CSVEFVYLSSYNEQFF. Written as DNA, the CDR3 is TGCAGCGTTGAATTTGTGTATCTTAGCTCCTACAATGAGCAGTTCTTC.

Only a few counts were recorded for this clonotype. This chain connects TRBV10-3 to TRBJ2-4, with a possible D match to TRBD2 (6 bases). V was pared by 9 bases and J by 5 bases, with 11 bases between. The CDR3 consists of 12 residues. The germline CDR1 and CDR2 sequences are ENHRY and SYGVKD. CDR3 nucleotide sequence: TGTGCCATTGGGACTGGCGAAAACATTCAGTACTTC. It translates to CAIGTGENIQYF.

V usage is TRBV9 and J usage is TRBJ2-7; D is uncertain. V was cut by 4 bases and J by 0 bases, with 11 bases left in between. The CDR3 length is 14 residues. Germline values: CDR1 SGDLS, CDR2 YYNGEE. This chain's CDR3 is CASSPSASSYEQYF. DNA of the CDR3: TGTGCCAGCAGCCCGTCGGCCAGCTCCTACGAGCAGTACTTC.

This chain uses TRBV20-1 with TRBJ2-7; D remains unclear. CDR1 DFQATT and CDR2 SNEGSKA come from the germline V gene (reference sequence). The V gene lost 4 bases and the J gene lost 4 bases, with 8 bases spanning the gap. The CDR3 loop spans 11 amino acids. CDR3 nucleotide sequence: TGCAGTGCTATGACCGTATACGAGCAGTACTTC. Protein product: CSAMTVYEQYF.

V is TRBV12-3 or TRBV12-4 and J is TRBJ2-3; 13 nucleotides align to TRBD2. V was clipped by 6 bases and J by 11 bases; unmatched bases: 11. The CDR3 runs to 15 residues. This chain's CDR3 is CASSPTSGRFLRQYF. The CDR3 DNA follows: TGTGCCAGCAGCCCGACTAGCGGGAGGTTCCTACGGCAGTATTTT.

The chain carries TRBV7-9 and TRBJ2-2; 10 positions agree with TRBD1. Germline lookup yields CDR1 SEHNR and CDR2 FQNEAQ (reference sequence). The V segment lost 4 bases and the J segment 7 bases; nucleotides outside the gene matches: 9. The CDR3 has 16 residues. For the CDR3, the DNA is TGTGCCAGCAGCTCACCGGGACAGGGGAGGGACGGGGAGCTGTTTTTT. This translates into CASSSPGQGRDGELFF.

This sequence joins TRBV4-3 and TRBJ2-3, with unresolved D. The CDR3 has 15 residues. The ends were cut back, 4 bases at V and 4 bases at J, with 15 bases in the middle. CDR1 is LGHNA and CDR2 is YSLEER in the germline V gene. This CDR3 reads CASSRYTLNPDTQYF. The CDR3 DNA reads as TGCGCCAGCAGCCGATACACGTTGAATCCAGATACGCAGTATTTT.

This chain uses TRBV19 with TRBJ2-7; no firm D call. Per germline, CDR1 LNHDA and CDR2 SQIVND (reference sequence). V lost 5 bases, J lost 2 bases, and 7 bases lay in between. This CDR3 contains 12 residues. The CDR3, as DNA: TGTGCCAGTAGTGGGCAGACCTACGAGCAGTACTTC. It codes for CASSGQTYEQYF.

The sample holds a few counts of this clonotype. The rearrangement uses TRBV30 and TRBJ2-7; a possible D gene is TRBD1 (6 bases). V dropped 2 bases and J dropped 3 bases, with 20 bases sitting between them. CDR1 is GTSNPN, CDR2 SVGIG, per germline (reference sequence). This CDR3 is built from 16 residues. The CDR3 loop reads CAWSPPEYRASYEQYF. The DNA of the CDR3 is TGTGCCTGGAGTCCACCCGAATACAGGGCTAGCTACGAGCAGTACTTC.

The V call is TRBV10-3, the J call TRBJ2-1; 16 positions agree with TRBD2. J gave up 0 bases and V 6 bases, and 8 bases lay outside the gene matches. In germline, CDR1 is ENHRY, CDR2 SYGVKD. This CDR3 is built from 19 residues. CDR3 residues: CAISPPGLAGGISYNEQFF. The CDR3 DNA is TGTGCCATCAGCCCTCCGGGACTAGCGGGGGGGATCTCCTACAATGAGCAGTTCTTC.

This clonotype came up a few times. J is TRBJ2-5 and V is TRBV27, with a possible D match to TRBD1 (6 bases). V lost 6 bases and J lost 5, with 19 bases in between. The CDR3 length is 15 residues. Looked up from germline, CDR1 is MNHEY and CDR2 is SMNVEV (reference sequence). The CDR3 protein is CASSFKGTPTETQYF. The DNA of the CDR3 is TGTGCCAGCAGCTTCAAGGGGACACCAACTGAGACCCAGTACTTC.

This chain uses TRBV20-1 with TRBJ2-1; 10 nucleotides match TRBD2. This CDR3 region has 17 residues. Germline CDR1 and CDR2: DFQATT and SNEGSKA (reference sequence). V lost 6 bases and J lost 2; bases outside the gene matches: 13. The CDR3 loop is CSAPSSPLAGAYNEQFF. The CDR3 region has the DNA TGCAGTGCCCCCTCTAGTCCCCTAGCGGGAGCCTACAATGAGCAGTTCTTC.

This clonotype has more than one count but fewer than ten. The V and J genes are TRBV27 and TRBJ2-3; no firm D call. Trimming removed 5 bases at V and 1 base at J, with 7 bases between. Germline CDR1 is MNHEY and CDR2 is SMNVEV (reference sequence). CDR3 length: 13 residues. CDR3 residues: CASSHGRTDTQYF. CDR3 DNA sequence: TGTGCCAGCAGTCACGGGCGCACAGATACGCAGTATTTT.

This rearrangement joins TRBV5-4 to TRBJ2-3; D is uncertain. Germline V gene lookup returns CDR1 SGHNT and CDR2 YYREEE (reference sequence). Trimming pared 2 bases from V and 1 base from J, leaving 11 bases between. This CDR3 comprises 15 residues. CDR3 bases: TGTGCCAGCAGCTTTCCCGCTAGAGGCACAGATACGCAGTATTTT. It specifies CASSFPARGTDTQYF.

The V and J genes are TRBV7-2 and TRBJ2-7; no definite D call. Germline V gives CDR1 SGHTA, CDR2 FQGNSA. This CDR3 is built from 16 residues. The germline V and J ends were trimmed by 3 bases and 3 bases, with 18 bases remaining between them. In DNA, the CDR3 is TGTGCCAGCAGCTTCCGCCCTCATGGCGATCGCTACGAGCAGTACTTC. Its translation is CASSFRPHGDRYEQYF.

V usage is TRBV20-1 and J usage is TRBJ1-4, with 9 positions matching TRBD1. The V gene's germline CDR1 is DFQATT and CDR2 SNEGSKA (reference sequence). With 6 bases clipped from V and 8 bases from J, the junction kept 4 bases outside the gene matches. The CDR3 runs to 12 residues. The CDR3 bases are TGCAGTGCCTACGACAGGGGGGAAAAACTGTTTTTT. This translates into CSAYDRGEKLFF.